Below, 4 T cell receptor beta chains from the same sample are listed, as sequenced in a study of T cell clonality in common variable immunodeficiency. The data were produced by immunoSEQ multiplex PCR, yet TCRdb's version contains in-frame clones alone and is incomplete. The sample gives tens of thousands of clones, none seen only once, and the top ten clones hold 3.8%. The sample consisted of peripheral blood mononuclear cells. These receptor sequences come from a person aged 18 to 75 in good health.

This clone has a count of ten or more. The read falls 3 residues short of the CDR3 end, and the missing part is taken from the germline J gene. The V gene is TRBV5-6, the J gene TRBJ1-5, with D possibly matching TRBD1 (6 bases). The CDR3 consists of 15 residues. The V gene's germline CDR1 is SGHDT and CDR2 YYEEEE. V was cut by 2 bases and J by 5 bases, with 14 bases left in between. Incomplete CDR3 DNA: TGTGCCAGCAGCTTTTTTTTGGCAGGGGATCAGCCC. Its protein is CASSFFLAGDQP. The whole CDR3 protein is CASSFFLAGDQPQHF.

For this clone: The read gets to within 3 residues of the CDR3 end, and the germline J gene fills in the rest. V usage is TRBV2 and J usage is TRBJ1-6, with 7 nucleotides matching TRBD1. This CDR3 has 14 amino acids. With V trimmed by 6 bases and J by 11 bases, 10 bases remained unmatched. The germline V gene has CDR1 SNHLY and CDR2 FYNNEI. The DNA read from the CDR3 is TGTGCCAGCAGAGTTGACAGGGTGCGACCACCC. Its translation is CASRVDRVRPP. The whole CDR3 protein reads CASRVDRVRPPLHF.

This clone was seen many times. The sequenced fragment ends 3 residues before the CDR3 boundary, so the rest is inferred from the germline J gene. This chain uses TRBV4-1 with TRBJ2-3, with 7 bases lining up with TRBD2. The CDR3 is made up of 14 amino acids. With V trimmed by 3 bases and J by 5 bases, 5 bases remained unmatched. From germline, CDR1 is MGHRA and CDR2 YSYEKL. The CDR3 DNA, read in part, is TGCGCCAGCAGCCAGGGGAGGGCGGGAGATACG. Translated, it gives CASSQGRAGDT. In full, the CDR3 is CASSQGRAGDTQYF.

This clone came up many times. The read ends 3 residues before the CDR3 terminus; that terminus is restored from the germline J gene. The chain has TRBV30 and TRBJ2-6; tentatively, D is TRBD1 (5 bases). CDR3 size: 16 residues. V was cut by 3 bases and J by 2 bases, with 14 bases left in between. Germline CDR1 is GTSNPN and CDR2 is SVGIG (reference sequence). Partial CDR3 DNA: TGTGCCTGGAGACAAAACAGGCGAGCTGGGGCCAACGTC. Its translation is CAWRQNRRAGANV. Given in full, the CDR3 is CAWRQNRRAGANVLTF.